This T cell receptor beta chain is drawn from a study of cytomegalovirus exposure and HLA in healthy donors. Findings and caveats of the study: Rarity characterized most TCR sequences, yet some public TCRs appeared in many donors.

V lost 0 bases and J lost 5; bases outside the gene matches: 4. Looked up from germline, CDR1 is SGHNT and CDR2 is YYREEE (reference sequence). This CDR3 is 15 amino acids long. Regarding this clone: The antigen is undetermined.

The PCR ran on 60 Vbeta and 13 Jbeta primers. The assay was immunoSEQ multiplex PCR, and TCRdb's table has in-frame clones only and misses some. The data contain 150,000 to 200,000 clones, roughly 81% of them singletons. Specimen: PBMCs. The chain joins TRBV5-4 to TRBJ2-2; 7 nucleotides align to TRBD1. The source is a man aged 18 to 30 in good health and CMV-seropositive. The CDR3 spells CASSLDTGVTGELFF. The DNA for the CDR3 is TGTGCCAGCAGCTTGGATACAGGGGTTACCGGGGAGCTGTTTTTT.